This T cell receptor beta chain originates from a study of blood T cell repertoires in COVID-19. Study-wide context: The United States, Italy and Spain supplied acute and convalescent COVID-19 samples. In each case, the material was cDNA or gDNA derived from T cells, B-cell-depleted T cells, or PBMCs.

Per the original methods: Cell counts per sample came from amplifying reference gene primers. The repertoire was sequenced with immunoSEQ multiplex PCR; TCRdb's copy has only in-frame clones and lacks some. The D gene and trimming were derived from the DNA, and the V and J assignments and clone size from that table. Here the sample spans about 200,000 clones, more than 70% being singletons. The TCR comes from a man aged 40-50 years with active or convalescent COVID-19. Source material: peripheral blood.

The DNA of the CDR3 is TGCGCCAGCAGCTTGAGTAGAACCATGAACACTGAAGCTTTCTTT. Translating it yields CASSLSRTMNTEAFF. The V and J genes are TRBV5-1 and TRBJ1-1, with D uncertain. Trimming left V 1 base short and J 0 bases short, with 10 bases between. The CDR3 spans 15 residues. Germline V lookup: CDR1 SGHRS, CDR2 YFSETQ.